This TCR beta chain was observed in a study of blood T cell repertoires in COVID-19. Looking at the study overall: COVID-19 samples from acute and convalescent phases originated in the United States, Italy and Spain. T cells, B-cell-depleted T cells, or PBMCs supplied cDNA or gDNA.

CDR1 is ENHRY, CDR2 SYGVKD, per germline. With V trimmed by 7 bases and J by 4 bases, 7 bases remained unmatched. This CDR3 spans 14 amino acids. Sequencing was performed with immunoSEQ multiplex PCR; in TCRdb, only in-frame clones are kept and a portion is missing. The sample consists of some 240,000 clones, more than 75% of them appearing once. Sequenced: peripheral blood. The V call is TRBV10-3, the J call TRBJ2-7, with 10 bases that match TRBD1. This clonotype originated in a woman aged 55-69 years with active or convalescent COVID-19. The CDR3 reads CAINPGQGFYEQYF. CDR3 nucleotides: TGTGCCATCAACCCGGGACAGGGGTTTTACGAGCAGTACTTC.